The rows below give T cell receptor beta chains drawn from one sample of a study of radiation and T cells in renal cell carcinoma. This table comes from immunoSEQ multiplex PCR, and its TCRdb copy is limited to in-frame clones, with some not included. Of tens of thousands of clones listed, around 83% are singletons. Source: blood, taken from a patient whose treatment included radiotherapy and nephrectomy. The receptors were gathered from a woman in her sixties or seventies with renal cell carcinoma. CDR3s include the opening cysteine and the closing phenylalanine or tryptophan. A D gene is named only where the DNA matches it firmly. Size is omitted from some rows. Given values are once, few, many or a class for expanded clones.

D: .; size: .; V: TRBV7-7; J: TRBJ1-3; CDR3: CASTTNTIYF; DNA: TGTGCCAGCACCACAAACACCATATATTTT
D: TRBD2; size: .; V: TRBV4-3; J: TRBJ2-1; CDR3: CASSQVYSGGSSYNEQFF; DNA: TGCGCCAGCAGCCAAGTATACAGCGGGGGTAGCTCCTACAATGAGCAGTTCTTC
D: .; size: .; V: TRBV30; J: TRBJ2-5; CDR3: CAWSPQDSLETQYF; DNA: TGTGCCTGGAGCCCCCAGGACAGCCTAGAGACCCAGTACTTC
D: .; size: .; V: TRBV7-2; J: TRBJ1-2; CDR3: CASSPDSRGDYGYTF; DNA: TGTGCCAGCAGCCCGGACAGTCGGGGTGACTATGGCTACACCTTC
D: .; size: .; V: TRBV19; J: TRBJ1-1; CDR3: CASSIAGGTEAFF; DNA: TGTGCCAGTAGTATAGCCGGAGGCACTGAAGCTTTCTTT
D: TRBD1; size: .; V: TRBV27; J: TRBJ1-2; CDR3: CASSRDREIKYGYTF; DNA: TGTGCCAGCAGTCGGGACAGGGAAATTAAGTATGGCTACACCTTC
D: .; size: .; V: TRBV4-1; J: TRBJ1-6; CDR3: CASSQELERPLHF; DNA: TGCGCCAGCAGCCAAGAATTGGAGAGACCCCTCCACTTT
D: .; size: few; V: TRBV7-2; J: TRBJ2-1; CDR3: CASSLIGIYNEQFF; DNA: TGTGCCAGCAGCTTAATAGGGATCTACAATGAGCAGTTCTTC
D: TRBD1; size: .; V: TRBV6-6; J: TRBJ2-2; CDR3: CASSPRTGNTGELFF; DNA: TGTGCCAGCAGCCCTCGGACAGGGAACACCGGGGAGCTGTTTTTT
D: .; size: .; V: TRBV18; J: TRBJ2-5; CDR3: CASSPPSQGKTQYF; DNA: TGTGCCAGCTCACCACCTTCCCAGGGAAAGACCCAGTACTTC
D: .; size: few; V: TRBV19; J: TRBJ2-7; CDR3: CASSIGVAYEQYF; DNA: TGTGCCAGTAGTATAGGGGTGGCCTACGAGCAGTACTTC
D: .; size: .; V: TRBV5-1; J: TRBJ1-1; CDR3: CASSMTGDTGLETFF; DNA: TGCGCCAGCAGTATGACGGGGGACACCGGGCTCGAGACTTTCTTT
D: .; size: .; V: TRBV29-1; J: TRBJ2-7; CDR3: CSVGDSNYEQYF; DNA: TGCAGCGTAGGGGACTCCAACTACGAGCAGTACTTC
D: .; size: .; V: TRBV5-4; J: TRBJ2-2; CDR3: CASSFERTNTGELFF; DNA: TGTGCCAGCAGCTTTGAAAGGACCAACACCGGGGAGCTGTTTTTT
D: .; size: .; V: TRBV10-1; J: TRBJ1-1; CDR3: CASSEGLLGRPNTEAFF; DNA: TGCGCCAGCAGTGAGGGTCTTTTAGGACGTCCGAACACTGAAGCTTTCTTT
D: .; size: .; V: TRBV5-1; J: TRBJ2-1; CDR3: CASRPDEYNEQFF; DNA: TGCGCCAGCAGGCCCGACGAGTACAATGAGCAGTTCTTC
D: .; size: .; V: TRBV5-1; J: TRBJ2-1; CDR3: CASSAGSPHPEFF; DNA: TGCGCCAGCAGCGCCGGCTCCCCCCACCCCGAGTTCTTC
D: TRBD1; size: .; V: TRBV19; J: TRBJ1-5; CDR3: CASSTQGAVGNQPQHF; DNA: TGTGCCAGTAGTACGCAGGGGGCTGTAGGCAATCAGCCCCAGCATTTT
D: .; size: once; V: TRBV6-6; J: TRBJ2-7; CDR3: CASSYWGIRNYEQYF; DNA: TGTGCCAGCAGTTACTGGGGGATCAGAAACTACGAGCAGTACTTC
D: .; size: .; V: TRBV7-9; J: TRBJ2-7; CDR3: CASSQGSYEQYF; DNA: TGTGCCAGCAGCCAAGGGTCCTACGAGCAGTACTTC
D: TRBD1; size: medium-sized; V: TRBV19; J: TRBJ2-2; CDR3: CASKEQGGTGELFF; DNA: TGTGCCAGTAAAGAACAGGGGGGCACCGGGGAGCTGTTTTTT
D: .; size: once; V: TRBV10-3; J: TRBJ1-1; CDR3: CAISEPSTGIGGGNTEAFF; DNA: TGTGCCATCAGTGAGCCTTCGACCGGGATAGGTGGGGGAAACACTGAAGCTTTCTTT
D: TRBD1; size: .; V: TRBV18; J: TRBJ1-2; CDR3: CASSPPEFGQGFGYTF; DNA: TGTGCCAGCTCACCACCCGAGTTCGGACAGGGGTTTGGCTACACCTTC
D: .; size: .; V: TRBV7-9; J: TRBJ1-1; CDR3: CASSLDSMNTEAFF; DNA: TGTGCCAGCAGCCTAGACAGCATGAACACTGAAGCTTTCTTT
D: .; size: few; V: TRBV5-1; J: TRBJ2-3; CDR3: CASSLDSSTDTQYF; DNA: TGCGCCAGCAGCTTGGACTCTAGCACAGATACGCAGTATTTT
D: .; size: .; V: TRBV6-5; J: TRBJ2-5; CDR3: CASSRGLGKETQYF; DNA: TGTGCCAGCAGCCGAGGACTGGGGAAGGAGACCCAGTACTTC
D: .; size: .; V: TRBV5-1; J: TRBJ1-3; CDR3: CASSNAVGTGNTIYF; DNA: TGCGCCAGCAGCAATGCGGTAGGCACTGGAAACACCATATATTTT